The rows below give T cell receptor beta chains drawn from one sample of a study of T cell changes during pregnancy in multiple sclerosis. Here immunoSEQ multiplex PCR was the method, and the copy in TCRdb shows in-frame clones only, minus some. Of about 92,000 clones in the sample, about 92% were seen once. The source was peripheral blood, collected in the first trimester of pregnancy. The receptor set was obtained from a female donor with multiple sclerosis, enrolled in a pregnancy study. Each CDR3 is given with its conserved first and last residue. D genes are given only for firm matches.

j_call | v_call | d_call | cdr3_nt | cdr3_aa
TRBJ2-5 | TRBV5-1 | TRBD2 | TGCGCCAGCAGCCAGCGGGAGGGCCGGGAGACCCAGTACTTC | CASSQREGRETQYF
TRBJ2-2 | TRBV10-3 | . | TGTGCCATCAGGGGTGGCGGGAACGGGTCCGGGGAGCTGTTTTTT | CAIRGGGNGSGELFF
TRBJ2-1 | TRBV14 | . | TGTGCCAGCAGCCTGTCAGGGGGGTTTCGGAATGAGCAGTTCTTC | CASSLSGGFRNEQFF
TRBJ2-3 | TRBV5-1 | . | TGCGCCAGCAGCTTGGTGGTTAGCGGAGGCACAGATACGCAGTATTTT | CASSLVVSGGTDTQYF
TRBJ2-5 | TRBV5-1 | . | TGCGCCAGCAGCCGGGACACCGGAGGAGAGACCCAGTACTTC | CASSRDTGGETQYF
TRBJ2-1 | TRBV11-2 | . | TGTGCCAGCAGCTTAGCACCGAGCAATGAGCAGTTCTTC | CASSLAPSNEQFF
TRBJ2-7 | TRBV7-9 | TRBD1 | TGTGCCAGCAGCCTAAGGGACAGGGACTCCTACGAGCAGTACTTC | CASSLRDRDSYEQYF
TRBJ1-1 | TRBV18 | . | TGTGCCAGCTCACCACCGTTTTCACAGAATACTGAAGCTTTCTTT | CASSPPFSQNTEAFF
TRBJ2-1 | TRBV5-1 | TRBD2 | TGCGCCAGCAGGGGACTAGCGGGAGGGGACAATGAGCAGTTCTTC | CASRGLAGGDNEQFF
TRBJ2-7 | TRBV5-4 | . | TGTGCCAGCAGCTTCGGACTCGGCTCCTACGAGCAGTACTTC | CASSFGLGSYEQYF